The clone carrying this TCR beta chain appeared many times. This record comes from a study of regulatory T cells in long-lasting Graves disease. V was pared by 8 bases and J by 3 bases, with 16 bases between. The CDR3 runs to 14 residues. Germline V gene lookup returns CDR1 SNHLY and CDR2 FYNNEI. TCR beta libraries were built with iRepertoire HTBI primers and Arm-PCR of CDR3 regions. One entry per CDR3 protein results from TCRdb running MiXCR on the multiplex PCR reads. The data contain 400,000 to 450,000 distinct CDR3 sequences, under 15% of them singletons. The time point is: newly diagnosed GD, antithyroid drugs for less than 3 months. From RNA extracted from PBMCs, the TCR library was made. The sample was also reused in another study, on T cells in Graves' hyperthyroidism and ophthalmopathy. That work adds: The TCR CDR3 first-round RT-PCR relied on the HTBI primer set.

The TCR comes from a woman aged 30 to 39 with Graves disease. The chain recombines TRBV2 with TRBJ1-1; D ambiguous. Sequenced material: peripheral blood mononuclear cells (PBMCs), taken at new diagnosis, from a patient treated with antithyroid drugs. The CDR3 here is CASLPPRADTEAFF. The CDR3 DNA is TGTGCCAGCCTTCCCCCCCGTGCGGACACTGAAGCTTTCTTT. Supplemented by reference TRBV2 and TRBJ1-1, the full variable domain reads EPEVTQTPSHQVTQMGQEVILRCVPISNHLYFYWYRQILGQKVEFLVSFYNNEISEKSEIFDDQFSVERPDGSNFTLKIRSTKLEDSAMYFCASLPPRADTEAFFGQGTRLTVV.